Presented here are 13 T cell receptor beta chains from one specimen sequenced in a study of T cell responses to AZD1222 COVID-19 vaccine. Repertoires were generated with immunoSEQ multiplex PCR, while TCRdb's copy carries only in-frame clones and drops some. The repertoire holds roughly 130,000 clones, with approximately 86% as singletons. Material: peripheral blood, obtained on day 0 of AZD1222 vaccination. The receptors come from an adult in good health.

In the case of this clone: This CDR3 is also generated by other DNA sequences in the sample. This chain uses TRBV4-1 with TRBJ1-2; D gene unclear. CDR3 length: 15 amino acids. Looked up from germline, CDR1 is MGHRA and CDR2 is YSYEKL. Trimming took off 0 bases at V and 3 bases at J, with 11 bases between the two ends. As DNA, the CDR3 is TGCGCCAGCAGCCAAGATCGGGGTGCCGACTATGGCTACACCTTC. This translates into CASSQDRGADYGYTF.

This clone was seen a single time. The chain is built from TRBV5-1 and TRBJ2-7, with 13 bases identical to TRBD2. This CDR3 is built from 15 residues. J was trimmed by 0 bases and V by 4 bases; bases with no gene match: 1. Germline V gene lookup returns CDR1 SGHRS and CDR2 YFSETQ. The CDR3 nucleotides are TGCGCCAGCAGCCGGACTAGCGGGAGCTCCTACGAGCAGTACTTC. Translation: CASSRTSGSSYEQYF.

The V call is TRBV28, the J call TRBJ1-1; possible D gene TRBD1, 5 bases. The CDR3 loop spans 13 amino acids. Germline CDR1 is MDHEN and CDR2 is SYDVKM. The V and J ends lost 6 bases and 5 bases respectively, with 13 bases between them. The chain's CDR3 is CASSSNGGTEAFF. CDR3 DNA sequence: TGTGCCAGCAGCTCCAATGGGGGAACTGAAGCTTTCTTT.

This chain uses TRBV7-2 with TRBJ2-2; the D call may be TRBD1 or TRBD2 (5 bases each). The CDR3 length is 14 residues. The germline CDR1 and CDR2 sequences are SGHTA and FQGNSA. V lost 4 bases to trimming and J lost 1 base, with 7 bases between them. The DNA for the CDR3 is TGTGCCAGCAGCTGGGGGATGAACACCGGGGAGCTGTTTTTT. It yields the protein CASSWGMNTGELFF.

This clone was picked up one time. The chain links TRBV7-2 to TRBJ2-3; D is uncertain. V was pared by 4 bases and J by 5 bases, with 7 bases between. Germline CDR1 reads SGHTA; CDR2 reads FQGNSA. The CDR3 consists of 12 residues. CDR3 DNA: TGTGCCAGCAGCTCCCTTGGAGATACGCAGTATTTT. The encoded protein is CASSSLGDTQYF.

The V and J genes are TRBV7-3 and TRBJ1-2, with 7 nucleotides matching TRBD1. In germline, CDR1 is SGHTA, CDR2 FQGTGA. Unmatched junction bases numbered 10, after V lost 5 bases and J lost 4 bases. This CDR3 comprises 15 residues. The CDR3 here is CASSQAGGQIYGYTF. The CDR3 DNA reads TGTGCCAGCAGCCAGGCCGGGGGACAGATCTATGGCTACACCTTC.

The rearrangement joins TRBV6-6 to TRBJ1-1, with 9 bases that match TRBD1. Germline CDR1 MNHNY, CDR2 SVGAGI (reference sequence). The ends lost 5 bases at V and 0 bases at J; junction bases unmatched: 4. This CDR3 is built from 15 residues. For the CDR3, the DNA is TGTGCCAGCAGTGGGACAGGGCCAATGAACACTGAAGCTTTCTTT. Its translation is CASSGTGPMNTEAFF.

V is TRBV5-1 and J is TRBJ2-7; TRBD1 agrees at 12 bases. Trimming cost V 4 bases and J 6 bases; bases outside gene matches: 5. The CDR3 is 14 residues long. The germline CDR1 and CDR2 sequences are SGHRS and YFSETQ. The chain's CDR3 is CASSMGQGATEQYF. The CDR3 DNA reads TGCGCCAGCAGCATGGGACAGGGGGCGACCGAGCAGTACTTC.

The chain carries TRBV12-5 and TRBJ2-2; D is ambiguous. V shed 1 base and J shed 6 bases, with 6 bases lying between them. CDR1 LGHNT and CDR2 FRNRAP come from the germline V gene. This CDR3 is 13 amino acids long. CDR3: CASGLAVPGELFF. The CDR3 DNA follows: TGTGCTAGTGGTTTGGCCGTCCCCGGGGAGCTGTTTTTT.

The V call is TRBV19, the J call TRBJ2-7; 8 bases map to TRBD1. The CDR3 has 13 amino acids. Germline CDR1 LNHDA, CDR2 SQIVND (reference sequence). Losses at the gene ends were 9 bases for V and 0 bases for J; bases not matched to a gene: 4. CDR3 protein: CASGQGYSYEQYF. CDR3 DNA sequence: TGTGCCAGCGGACAGGGTTACTCCTACGAGCAGTACTTC.

The V gene is TRBV10-2, the J gene TRBJ1-2; D gene uncertain. In germline, CDR1 is WSHSY, CDR2 SAAADI. The CDR3 length is 12 residues. Trimming removed 6 bases at V and 10 bases at J, with 15 bases between. Here the CDR3 DNA reads TGCGCCAGCAGCCTATCCTGGCAAGCCTACACCTTC. This codes for CASSLSWQAYTF.

The gene calls are TRBV28 and TRBJ1-5; tentative D call: TRBD1 (5 bases). Deletions cut 5 bases from V and 4 bases from J, with 15 bases between. The CDR3 is made up of 15 amino acids. The germline gives CDR1 MDHEN, CDR2 SYDVKM. The CDR3 bases are TGTGCCAGCAGTACCATGTCGGGACTTAATCAGCCCCAGCATTTT. This gives the protein CASSTMSGLNQPQHF. Together with reference TRBV28 and TRBJ1-5, the CDR3 gives the full variable domain: DVKVTQSSRYLVKRTGEKVFLECVQDMDHENMFWYRQDPGLGLRLIYFSYDVKMKEKGDIPEGYSVSREKKERFSLILESASTNQTSMYLCASSTMSGLNQPQHFGDGTRLSIL.

This clone was seen more than once but under ten times. The V and J genes are TRBV11-1 and TRBJ2-7, with TRBD1 matching over 7 bases. The V segment lost 7 bases and the J segment 0 bases; nucleotides outside the gene matches: 6. This CDR3 region has 14 residues. The germline gives CDR1 SGHAT, CDR2 FQDESV (reference sequence). The CDR3 sequence: CASTPGQTSYEQYF. CDR3 nucleotide sequence: TGTGCCAGCACCCCGGGACAGACCTCCTACGAGCAGTACTTC.